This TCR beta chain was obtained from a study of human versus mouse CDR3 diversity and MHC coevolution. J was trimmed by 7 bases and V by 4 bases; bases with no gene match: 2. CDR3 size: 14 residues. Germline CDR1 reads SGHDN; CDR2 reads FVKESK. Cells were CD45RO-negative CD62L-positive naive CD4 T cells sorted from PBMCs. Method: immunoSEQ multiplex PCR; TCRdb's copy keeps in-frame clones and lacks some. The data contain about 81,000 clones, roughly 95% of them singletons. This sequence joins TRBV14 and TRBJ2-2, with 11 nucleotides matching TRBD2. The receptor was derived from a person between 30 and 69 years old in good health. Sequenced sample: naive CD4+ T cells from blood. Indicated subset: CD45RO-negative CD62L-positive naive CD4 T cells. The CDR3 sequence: CASSRSGRVGELFF. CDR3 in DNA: TGTGCCAGCAGCCGTAGCGGGAGGGTCGGGGAGCTGTTTTTT.